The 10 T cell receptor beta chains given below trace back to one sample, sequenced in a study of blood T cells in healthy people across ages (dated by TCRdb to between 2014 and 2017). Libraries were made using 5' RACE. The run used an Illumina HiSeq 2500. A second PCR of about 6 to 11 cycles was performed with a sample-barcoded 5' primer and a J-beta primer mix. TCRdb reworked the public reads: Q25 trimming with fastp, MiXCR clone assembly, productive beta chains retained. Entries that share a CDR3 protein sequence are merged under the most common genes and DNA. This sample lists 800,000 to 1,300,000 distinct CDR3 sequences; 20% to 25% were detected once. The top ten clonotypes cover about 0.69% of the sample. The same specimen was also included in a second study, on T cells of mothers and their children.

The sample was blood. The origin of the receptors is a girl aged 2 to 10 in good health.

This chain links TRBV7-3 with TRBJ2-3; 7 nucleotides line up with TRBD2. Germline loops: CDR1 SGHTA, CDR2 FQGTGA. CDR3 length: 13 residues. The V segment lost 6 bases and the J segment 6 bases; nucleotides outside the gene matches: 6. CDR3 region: CASSRLSGDTQYF. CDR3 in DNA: TGTGCCAGCAGTCGACTTAGCGGGGATACGCAGTATTTT.

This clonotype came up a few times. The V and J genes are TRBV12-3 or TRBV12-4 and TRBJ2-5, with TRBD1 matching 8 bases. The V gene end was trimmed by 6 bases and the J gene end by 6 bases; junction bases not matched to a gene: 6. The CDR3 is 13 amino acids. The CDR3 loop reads CASREDRAKTQYF. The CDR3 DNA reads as TGTGCCAGCAGGGAGGACAGGGCGAAGACCCAGTACTTC.

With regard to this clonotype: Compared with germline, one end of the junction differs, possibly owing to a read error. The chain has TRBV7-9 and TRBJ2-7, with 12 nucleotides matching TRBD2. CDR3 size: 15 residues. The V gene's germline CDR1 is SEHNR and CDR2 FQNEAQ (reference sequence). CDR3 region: CASSTLLAGGDEQHF. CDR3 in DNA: TGTGCCAGCAGCACCCTACTAGCGGGAGGTGACGAGCAGCACTTC.

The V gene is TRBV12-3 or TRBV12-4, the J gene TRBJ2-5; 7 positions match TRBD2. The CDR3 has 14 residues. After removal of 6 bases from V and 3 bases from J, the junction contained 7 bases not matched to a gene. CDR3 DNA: TGTGCCAGCAGCTCCGGGACTACAGAAGAGACCCAGTACTTC. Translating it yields CASSSGTTEETQYF.

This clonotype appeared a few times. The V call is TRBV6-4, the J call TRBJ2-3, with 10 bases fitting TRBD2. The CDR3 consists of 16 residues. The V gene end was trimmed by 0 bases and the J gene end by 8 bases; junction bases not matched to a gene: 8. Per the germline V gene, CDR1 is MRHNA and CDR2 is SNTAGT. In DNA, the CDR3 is TGTGCCAGCAGTGACTCGATAGAGCGGGGGGGCACTACGCAGTATTTT. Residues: CASSDSIERGGTTQYF.

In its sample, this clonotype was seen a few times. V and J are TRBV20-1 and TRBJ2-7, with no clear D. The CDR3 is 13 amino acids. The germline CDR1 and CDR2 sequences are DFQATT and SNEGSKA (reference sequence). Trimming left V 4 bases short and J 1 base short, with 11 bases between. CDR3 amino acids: CSAISETSYEQYF. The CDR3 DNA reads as TGCAGTGCTATTTCCGAAACATCCTACGAGCAGTACTTC.

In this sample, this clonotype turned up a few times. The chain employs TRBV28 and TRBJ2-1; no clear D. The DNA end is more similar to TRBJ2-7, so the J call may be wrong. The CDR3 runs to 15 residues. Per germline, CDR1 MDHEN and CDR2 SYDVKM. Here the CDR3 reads CASSSPPGPGDEQYF. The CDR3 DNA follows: TGTGCCAGCAGTTCTCCCCCCGGCCCTGGGGACGAGCAGTACTTC.

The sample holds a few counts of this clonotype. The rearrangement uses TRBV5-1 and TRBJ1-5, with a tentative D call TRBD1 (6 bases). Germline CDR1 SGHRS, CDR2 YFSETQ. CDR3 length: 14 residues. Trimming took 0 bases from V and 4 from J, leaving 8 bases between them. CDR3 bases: TGCGCCAGCAGCTTGGACAGGGAGAATCAGCCCCAGCATTTT. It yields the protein CASSLDRENQPQHF.

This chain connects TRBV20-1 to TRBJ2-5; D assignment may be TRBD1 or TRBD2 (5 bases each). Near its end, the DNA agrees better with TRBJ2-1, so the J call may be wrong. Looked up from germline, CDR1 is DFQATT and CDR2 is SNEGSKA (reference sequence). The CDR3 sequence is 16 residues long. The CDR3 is CSARDLMGDRGPEQFF. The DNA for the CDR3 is TGCAGTGCTAGAGATCTGATGGGGGATAGGGGACCCGAGCAGTTCTTC.

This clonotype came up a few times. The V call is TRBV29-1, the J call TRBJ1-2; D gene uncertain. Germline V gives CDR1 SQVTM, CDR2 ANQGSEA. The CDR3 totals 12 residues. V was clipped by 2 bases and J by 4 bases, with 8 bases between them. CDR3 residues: CSVEHRLYGYTF. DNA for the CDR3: TGCAGCGTTGAACATAGGCTCTATGGCTACACCTTC.